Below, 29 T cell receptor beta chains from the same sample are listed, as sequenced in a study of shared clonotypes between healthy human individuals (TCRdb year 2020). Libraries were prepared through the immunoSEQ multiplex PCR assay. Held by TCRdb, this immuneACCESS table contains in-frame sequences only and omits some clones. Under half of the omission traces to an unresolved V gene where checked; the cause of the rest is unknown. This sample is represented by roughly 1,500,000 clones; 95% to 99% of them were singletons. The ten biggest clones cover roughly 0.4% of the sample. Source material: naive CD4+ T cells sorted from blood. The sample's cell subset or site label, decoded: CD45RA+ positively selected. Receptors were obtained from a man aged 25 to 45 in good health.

CDR3 coding DNA: TGTGCCAGCTCACCGGTCAGGGGGCTCTACGAGCAGTACTTC. Translating gives CASSPVRGLYEQYF. The chain couples TRBV18 to TRBJ2-7, with 8 nucleotides matching TRBD1. CDR1 KGHSH and CDR2 LQKENI come from the germline V gene. This CDR3 is built from 14 residues. The V segment lost 3 bases and the J segment 3 bases; nucleotides outside the gene matches: 4.

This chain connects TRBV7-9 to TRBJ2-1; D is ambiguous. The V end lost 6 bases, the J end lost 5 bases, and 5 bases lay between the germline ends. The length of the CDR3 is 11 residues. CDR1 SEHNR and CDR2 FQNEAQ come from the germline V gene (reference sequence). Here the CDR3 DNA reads TGTGCCAGCAGAAATAACAATGAGCAGTTCTTC. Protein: CASRNNNEQFF.

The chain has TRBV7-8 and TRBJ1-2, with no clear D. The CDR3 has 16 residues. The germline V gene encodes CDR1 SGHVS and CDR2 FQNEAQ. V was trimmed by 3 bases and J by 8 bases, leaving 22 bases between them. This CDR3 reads CASSFDSLTARGGYTF. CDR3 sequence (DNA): TGTGCCAGCAGCTTTGATTCCCTGACGGCCCGGGGAGGCTACACCTTC. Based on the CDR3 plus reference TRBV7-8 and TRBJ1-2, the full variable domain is GAGVSQSPRYKVAKRGQDVALRCDPISGHVSLFWYQQALGQGPEFLTYFQNEAQLDKSGLPSDRFFAERPEGSVSTLKIQRTQQEDSAVYLCASSFDSLTARGGYTFGSGTRLTVV.

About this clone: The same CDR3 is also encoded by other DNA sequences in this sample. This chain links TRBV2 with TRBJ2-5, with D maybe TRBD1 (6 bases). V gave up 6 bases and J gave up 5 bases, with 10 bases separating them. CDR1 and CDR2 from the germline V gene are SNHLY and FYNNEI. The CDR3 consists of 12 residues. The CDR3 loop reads CASRGDRETQYF. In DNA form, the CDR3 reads TGTGCCAGCAGAGGAGACAGGGAGACCCAGTACTTC.

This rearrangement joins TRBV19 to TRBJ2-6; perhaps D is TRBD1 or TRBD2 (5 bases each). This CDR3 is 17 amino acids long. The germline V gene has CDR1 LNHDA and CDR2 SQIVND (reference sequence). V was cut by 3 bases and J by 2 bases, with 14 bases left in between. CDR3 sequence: CASSIRGRETGANVLTF. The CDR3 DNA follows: TGTGCCAGTAGTATTAGGGGCAGGGAGACTGGGGCCAACGTCCTGACTTTC.

The CDR3 coding sequence is TGTGCCACCAGCAGAGCCGGCCCCAGGGGGTATGGCTACACCTTC. Amino acid sequence: CATSRAGPRGYGYTF. V gene TRBV15 combines with J gene TRBJ1-2; TRBD1 agrees at 7 bases. In germline, CDR1 is LNHNV, CDR2 YYDKDF (reference sequence). V trimming: 1 base; J trimming: 5 bases; junction bases outside the gene matches: 7. This CDR3 has 15 amino acids.

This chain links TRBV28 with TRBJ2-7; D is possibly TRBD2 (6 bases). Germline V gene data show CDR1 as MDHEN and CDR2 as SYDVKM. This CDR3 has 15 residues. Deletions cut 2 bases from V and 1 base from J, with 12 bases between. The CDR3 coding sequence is TGTGCCAGCAGTTTACGGGGGAGCGTGTCCTACGAGCAGTACTTC. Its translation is CASSLRGSVSYEQYF.

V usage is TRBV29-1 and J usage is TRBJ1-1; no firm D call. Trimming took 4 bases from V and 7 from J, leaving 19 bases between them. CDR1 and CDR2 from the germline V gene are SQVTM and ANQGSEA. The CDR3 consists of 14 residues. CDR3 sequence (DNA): TGCAGCGTTGTGGTTAGAAGTCGAGCAGATGAAGCTTTCTTT. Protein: CSVVVRSRADEAFF.

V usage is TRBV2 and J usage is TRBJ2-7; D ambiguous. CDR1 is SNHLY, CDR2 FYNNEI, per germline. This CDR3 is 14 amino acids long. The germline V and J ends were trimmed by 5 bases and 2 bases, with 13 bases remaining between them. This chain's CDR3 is CASSRPGRTYEQYF. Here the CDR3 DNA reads TGTGCCAGCAGTCGGCCGGGCAGAACCTACGAGCAGTACTTC.

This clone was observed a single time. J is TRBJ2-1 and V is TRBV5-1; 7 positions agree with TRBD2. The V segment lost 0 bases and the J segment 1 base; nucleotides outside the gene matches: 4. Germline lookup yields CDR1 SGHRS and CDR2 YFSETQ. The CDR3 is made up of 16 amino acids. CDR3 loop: CASSLVGGRSYNEQFF. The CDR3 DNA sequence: TGCGCCAGCAGCTTGGTGGGCGGGAGATCCTACAATGAGCAGTTCTTC.

In nucleotides, the CDR3 is TGTGCCAGCAGCTTGCCTGGCTGGCAGTCCTACGAGCAGTACTTC. This gives the protein CASSLPGWQSYEQYF. The V gene is TRBV7-2, the J gene TRBJ2-7, with D unclear. There are 15 residues in the CDR3. CDR1 and CDR2 (germline): SGHTA, FQGNSA. V lost 3 bases to trimming and J lost 1 base, with 13 bases between them.

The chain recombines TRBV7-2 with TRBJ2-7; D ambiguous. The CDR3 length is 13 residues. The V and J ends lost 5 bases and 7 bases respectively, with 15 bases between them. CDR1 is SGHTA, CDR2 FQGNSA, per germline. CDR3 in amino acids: CASSPRTGREQYF. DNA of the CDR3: TGTGCCAGCAGCCCCCGTACTGGTAGAGAGCAGTACTTC.

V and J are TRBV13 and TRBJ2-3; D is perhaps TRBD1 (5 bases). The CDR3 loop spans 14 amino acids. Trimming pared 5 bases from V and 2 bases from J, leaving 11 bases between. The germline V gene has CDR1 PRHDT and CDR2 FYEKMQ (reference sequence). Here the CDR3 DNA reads TGTGCCAGCAGCCCCCAGGGTTACACAGATACGCAGTATTTT. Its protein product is CASSPQGYTDTQYF.

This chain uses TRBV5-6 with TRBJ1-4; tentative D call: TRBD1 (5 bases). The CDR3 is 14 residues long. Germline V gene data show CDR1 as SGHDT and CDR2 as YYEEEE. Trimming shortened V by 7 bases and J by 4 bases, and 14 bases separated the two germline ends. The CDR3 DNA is TGTGCCAGCTTGGCCCGGGGGGGTAATGAAAAACTGTTTTTT. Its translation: CASLARGGNEKLFF.

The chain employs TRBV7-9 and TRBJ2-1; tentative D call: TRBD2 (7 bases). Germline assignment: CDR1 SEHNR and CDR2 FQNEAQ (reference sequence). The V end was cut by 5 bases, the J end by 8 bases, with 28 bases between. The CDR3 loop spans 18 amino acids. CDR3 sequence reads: CASSHTGGGSLYDDEQFF. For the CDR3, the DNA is TGTGCCAGCAGCCATACGGGGGGCGGGAGTTTGTATGACGATGAGCAGTTCTTC.

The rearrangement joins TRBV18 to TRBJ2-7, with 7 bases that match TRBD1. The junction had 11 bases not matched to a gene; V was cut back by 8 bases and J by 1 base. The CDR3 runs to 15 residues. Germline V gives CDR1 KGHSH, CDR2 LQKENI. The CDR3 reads CASIDTGTASYEQYF. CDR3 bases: TGTGCCAGCATCGATACCGGGACAGCATCCTACGAGCAGTACTTC.

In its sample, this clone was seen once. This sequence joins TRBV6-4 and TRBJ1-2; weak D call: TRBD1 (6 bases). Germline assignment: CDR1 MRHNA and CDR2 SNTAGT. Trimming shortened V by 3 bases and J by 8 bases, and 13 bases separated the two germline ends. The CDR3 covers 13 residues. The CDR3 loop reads CASSEVRGQGYTF. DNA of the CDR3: TGTGCCAGCAGTGAAGTCAGGGGCCAAGGCTACACCTTC.

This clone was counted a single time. The DNA of the CDR3 is TGTGCCAGCAGCCAGGACAGGGGCACTGAAGCTTTCTTT. Residues: CASSQDRGTEAFF. The chain combines TRBV7-2 with TRBJ1-1; 9 bases are a match to TRBD1. Unmatched junction bases numbered 2, after V lost 5 bases and J lost 4 bases. The CDR3 loop spans 13 amino acids. Germline CDR1 SGHTA, CDR2 FQGNSA.

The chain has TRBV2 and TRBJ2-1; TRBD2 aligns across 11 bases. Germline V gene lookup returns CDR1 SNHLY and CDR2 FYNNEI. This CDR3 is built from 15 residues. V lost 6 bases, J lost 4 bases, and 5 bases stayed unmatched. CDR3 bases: TGTGCCAGCAGAAAACTAGCGGGGGCGTACAATGAGCAGTTCTTC. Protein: CASRKLAGAYNEQFF.

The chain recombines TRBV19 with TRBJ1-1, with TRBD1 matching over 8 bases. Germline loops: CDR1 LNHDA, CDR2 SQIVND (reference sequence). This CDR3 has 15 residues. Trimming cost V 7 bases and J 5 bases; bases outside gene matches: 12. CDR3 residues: CASTTADRVRTEAFF. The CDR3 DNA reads TGTGCCAGTACCACTGCGGACAGGGTTAGAACTGAAGCTTTCTTT.

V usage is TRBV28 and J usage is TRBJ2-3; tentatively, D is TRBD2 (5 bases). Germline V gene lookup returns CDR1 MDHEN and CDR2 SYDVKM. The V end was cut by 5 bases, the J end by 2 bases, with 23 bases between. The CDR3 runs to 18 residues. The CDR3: CASSAVVLARTYTDTQYF. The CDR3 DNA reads TGTGCCAGCAGTGCCGTCGTTTTAGCGAGAACGTACACAGATACGCAGTATTTT.

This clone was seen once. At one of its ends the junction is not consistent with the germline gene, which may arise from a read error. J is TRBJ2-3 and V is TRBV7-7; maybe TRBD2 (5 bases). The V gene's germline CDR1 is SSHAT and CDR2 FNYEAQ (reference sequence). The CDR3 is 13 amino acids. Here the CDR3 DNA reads TGTGCTAGCAGCTCAGCGGGCACAGATACGCAGTATTTT. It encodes CASSSAGTDTQYF.

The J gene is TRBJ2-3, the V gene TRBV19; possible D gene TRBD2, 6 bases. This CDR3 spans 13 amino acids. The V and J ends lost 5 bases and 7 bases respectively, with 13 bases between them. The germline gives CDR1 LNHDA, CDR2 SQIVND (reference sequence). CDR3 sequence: CASSAREKHTQYF. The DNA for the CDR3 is TGTGCCAGTAGTGCCCGGGAGAAGCATACGCAGTATTTT.

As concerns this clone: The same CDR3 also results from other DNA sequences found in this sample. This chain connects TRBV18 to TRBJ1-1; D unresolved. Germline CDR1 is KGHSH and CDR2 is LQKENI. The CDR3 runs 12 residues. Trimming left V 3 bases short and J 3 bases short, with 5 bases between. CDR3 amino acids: CASSPGDTEAFF. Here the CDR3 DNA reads TGTGCCAGCTCACCTGGAGACACTGAAGCTTTCTTT.

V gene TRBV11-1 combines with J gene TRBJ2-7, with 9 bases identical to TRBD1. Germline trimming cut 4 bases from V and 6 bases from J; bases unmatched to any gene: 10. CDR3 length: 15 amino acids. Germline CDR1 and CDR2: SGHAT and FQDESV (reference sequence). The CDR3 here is CASSSRDRATGEQYF. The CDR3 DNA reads TGTGCCAGCAGCTCCCGGGACAGGGCGACTGGCGAGCAGTACTTC.

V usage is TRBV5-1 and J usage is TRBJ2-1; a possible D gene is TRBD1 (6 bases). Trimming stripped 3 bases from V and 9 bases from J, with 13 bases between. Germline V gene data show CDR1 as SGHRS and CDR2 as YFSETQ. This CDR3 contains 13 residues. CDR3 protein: CASSYQQGGEQFF. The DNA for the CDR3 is TGCGCCAGCAGCTACCAACAAGGGGGTGAGCAGTTCTTC.

CDR3 bases: TGTGCCAGCAGCTTAGTAGCTAGCGGGAGTTTTCCAGTCGATGAGCAGTTCTTC. Protein: CASSLVASGSFPVDEQFF. The chain carries TRBV7-2 and TRBJ2-1; 10 nucleotides line up with TRBD2. Germline CDR1 is SGHTA and CDR2 is FQGNSA. The CDR3 has 18 amino acids. Trimming removed 1 base from V and 8 bases from J; junction bases left unmatched: 14.

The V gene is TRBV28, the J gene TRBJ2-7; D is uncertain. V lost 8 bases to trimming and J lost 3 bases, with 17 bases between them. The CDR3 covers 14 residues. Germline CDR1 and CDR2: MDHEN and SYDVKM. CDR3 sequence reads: CASVFDVELYEQYF. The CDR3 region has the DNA TGTGCCAGCGTTTTTGATGTCGAGCTCTACGAGCAGTACTTC.

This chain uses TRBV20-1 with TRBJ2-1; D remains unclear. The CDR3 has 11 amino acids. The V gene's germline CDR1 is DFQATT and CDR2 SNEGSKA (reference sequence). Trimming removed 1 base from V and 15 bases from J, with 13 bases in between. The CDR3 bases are TGCAGTGCTAGAGGGTTAGTCTACCGGTTCTTC. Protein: CSARGLVYRFF.